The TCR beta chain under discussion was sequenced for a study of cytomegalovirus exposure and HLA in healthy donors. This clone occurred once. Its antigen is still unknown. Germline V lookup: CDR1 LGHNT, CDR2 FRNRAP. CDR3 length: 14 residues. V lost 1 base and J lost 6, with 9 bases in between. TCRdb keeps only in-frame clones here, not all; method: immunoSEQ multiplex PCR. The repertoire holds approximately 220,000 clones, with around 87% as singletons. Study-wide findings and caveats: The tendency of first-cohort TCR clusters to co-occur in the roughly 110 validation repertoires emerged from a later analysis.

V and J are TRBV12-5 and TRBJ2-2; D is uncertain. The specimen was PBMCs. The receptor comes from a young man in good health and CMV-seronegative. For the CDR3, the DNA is TGTGCTAGTGGTTTGGGTAGTGGTTCCGGGGAGCTGTTTTTT. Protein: CASGLGSGSGELFF.